This T cell receptor (beta chain) is drawn from a study of shared clonotypes between healthy human individuals. General study findings and limits: In a few donors, about 5% of naive CD4 clonotypes appeared in common. Among non-shared clonotypes, generation probabilities were lower than among those shared by all four donors.

Produced via immunoSEQ multiplex PCR; TCRdb's table is partial and in-frame only. The table lists about 380,000 clones, approximately 97% of them singletons. Germline V lookup: CDR1 LNHDA, CDR2 SQIVND (reference sequence). V gave up 4 bases and J gave up 3 bases; unmatched junction bases: 5. CDR3 length: 15 residues. On this clone itself: Its antigen is not identified.

Sequences were obtained from memory CD8+ T cells sorted from blood. Subset described: CD45RO+ cells pooled with CCR7-negative TemRA cells. This receptor was taken from a man aged 25 to 40 in good health. This chain joins TRBV19 and TRBJ2-7; 11 bases match TRBD1. The CDR3 sequence is CASSTRGTGGYEQYF. For the CDR3, the DNA is TGTGCCAGTAGTACCCGAGGGACAGGGGGCTACGAGCAGTACTTC.